This TCR beta chain emerged from a study of technical replicates of blood from several donors. Germline CDR1 reads LNHDA; CDR2 reads SQIVND (reference sequence). Between the trimmed V and J ends, which lost 3 bases and 0 bases, there was a span of 12 bases. The length of the CDR3 is 17 residues. Sequenced by immunoSEQ multiplex PCR; TCRdb stores in-frame clones only, minus some. The sample holds around 58,000 clones; about 88% are singletons and the top ten take 5.1%. The chain carries TRBV19 and TRBJ1-6; D ambiguous. Sample: PBMCs. This clonotype was obtained from a human donor in good health. Some clones in this sample may be carry-over from other donors' samples. CDR3 nucleotide sequence: TGTGCCAGTAGTATGTCGGTCAAGAACTCCTATAATTCACCCCTCCACTTT. Translation gives CASSMSVKNSYNSPLHF.